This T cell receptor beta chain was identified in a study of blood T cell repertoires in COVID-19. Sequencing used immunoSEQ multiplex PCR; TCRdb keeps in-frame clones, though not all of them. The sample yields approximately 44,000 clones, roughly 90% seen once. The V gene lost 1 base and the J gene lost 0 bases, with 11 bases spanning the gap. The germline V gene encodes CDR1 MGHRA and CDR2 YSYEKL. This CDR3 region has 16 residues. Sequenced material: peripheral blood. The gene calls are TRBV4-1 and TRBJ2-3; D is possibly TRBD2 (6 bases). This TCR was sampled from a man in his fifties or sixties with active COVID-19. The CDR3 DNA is TGCGCCAGCAGCCAAGTAGCGGAGCCTAGCACAGATACGCAGTATTTT. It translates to CASSQVAEPSTDTQYF.